Listed here are 3 T cell receptor beta chains from one sample, sequenced in a study of cytomegalovirus exposure and HLA in healthy donors. It was with 60 Vbeta and 13 Jbeta primers that the PCR ran. Sequencing was performed with immunoSEQ multiplex PCR; in TCRdb, only in-frame clones are kept and a portion is missing. The sample contains 95,000 to 120,000 clones, over 70% of which appear only once. Sequenced: PBMCs. These receptors all come from a middle-aged woman in good health and CMV-seropositive.

This clone was seen a handful of times. The rearrangement links TRBV4-1 to TRBJ2-7; TRBD2 is a possible D gene (6 bases). Trimming shortened V by 0 bases and J by 1 base, and 10 bases separated the two germline ends. This CDR3 region has 15 residues. CDR1 MGHRA and CDR2 YSYEKL come from the germline V gene. CDR3 region: CASSQDRAGSYEQYF. CDR3 DNA sequence: TGCGCCAGCAGCCAAGACAGGGCGGGGTCCTACGAGCAGTACTTC.

This sequence joins TRBV7-9 and TRBJ2-1, with TRBD2 matching over 10 bases. The CDR3 covers 19 residues. After removal of 5 bases from V and 3 bases from J, the junction contained 16 bases not matched to a gene. Germline lookup yields CDR1 SEHNR and CDR2 FQNEAQ (reference sequence). The CDR3 sequence: CASSLHSGGVKGGYNEQFF. DNA of the CDR3: TGTGCCAGCAGCCTCCACAGCGGGGGGGTAAAGGGGGGCTACAATGAGCAGTTCTTC.

The V gene is TRBV4-1, the J gene TRBJ2-7, with 7 bases lining up with TRBD2. The CDR3 loop spans 14 amino acids. V gave up 1 base and J gave up 3 bases; unmatched junction bases: 3. Germline loops: CDR1 MGHRA, CDR2 YSYEKL. CDR3 DNA: TGCGCCAGCAGCCAAGCGGGGGGTTACTACGAGCAGTACTTC. Amino acid sequence: CASSQAGGYYEQYF.